The rows below give T cell receptor beta chains drawn from one sample of a study of identical twins. TCRdb re-analysed the 5' RACE reads in MiXCR, keeping a single row per CDR3 protein. The repertoire holds a few hundred thousand distinct CDR3 sequences, roughly a tenth seen once, with roughly 10% in the top ten. The sequenced material came from memory T cells sorted from blood. All receptors derive from a man aged 50-59 years in good health. Each CDR3 is given with its conserved first and last residue. The D gene is left open where the match is weak. The size entry is marked missing in some rows and otherwise reads once, few, many or a size class.

d_call	v_call	clone_size	cdr3_length	j_call	cdr3_aa	cdr3_nt
TRBD2	TRBV5-1	-	17	TRBJ2-5	CASSLASGANYIETQYF	TGCGCCAGCAGCTTGGCTAGCGGGGCCAACTATATAGAGACCCAGTACTTC
-	TRBV18	few	15	TRBJ2-3	CASSPWPGASDTQYF	TGTGCCAGCTCGCCCTGGCCAGGGGCTTCAGATACGCAGTATTTT
-	TRBV7-9	many	13	TRBJ2-2	CASSRPRAGELFF	TGTGCCAGCAGTCGGCCCAGGGCCGGGGAGCTGTTTTTT
TRBD1	TRBV7-8	-	14	TRBJ2-5	CASSLDRGYETQYF	TGTGCCAGCAGCTTGGACAGGGGTTACGAGACCCAGTACTTC
-	TRBV20-1	few	15	TRBJ2-3	CSALRDTRGTDTQYF	TGCAGTGCTCTACGGGATACTCGGGGCACAGATACGCAGTATTTT
-	TRBV4-1	many	15	TRBJ1-3	CASSQEQGGGNTIYF	TGCGCCAGCAGCCAAGAACAGGGCGGAGGGAACACCATATATTTT
-	TRBV7-2	few	12	TRBJ2-3	CASSFPPDTQYF	TGTGCCAGCAGTTTTCCGCCAGATACGCAGTATTTT
-	TRBV6-5	-	14	TRBJ1-2	CASSYRAVGYGYTF	TGTGCCAGCAGTTACAGGGCTGTGGGCTATGGCTACACCTTC
TRBD1	TRBV12-3/TRBV12-4	few	14	TRBJ1-5	CASSSRGRNQPQHF	TGTGCCAGCAGTTCCAGGGGGCGCAATCAGCCCCAGCATTTT
TRBD2	TRBV2	few	18	TRBJ2-5	CASSEGRLAGRYQETQYF	TGTGCCAGCAGTGAAGGGCGGCTAGCGGGGCGGTACCAAGAGACCCAGTACTTC
TRBD1	TRBV9	few	13	TRBJ2-1	CASSVRDRGEQFF	TGTGCCAGCAGCGTTCGGGACAGGGGTGAGCAGTTCTTC
TRBD2	TRBV20-1	many	17	TRBJ2-1	CSAILAGRVGSYNEQFF	TGCAGTGCTATATTAGCGGGGCGGGTGGGATCCTACAATGAGCAGTTCTTC
-	TRBV29-1	many	15	TRBJ2-5	CSVAGGQAIQETQYF	TGCAGCGTTGCGGGAGGACAGGCGATCCAAGAGACCCAGTACTTC
-	TRBV20-1	once	14	TRBJ1-1	CSASAAGMNTEAFF	TGCAGTGCTAGTGCGGCAGGGATGAACACTGAAGCTTTCTTT
-	TRBV2	few	14	TRBJ2-3	CASRSGDPTDTQYF	TGTGCCAGCAGAAGTGGGGATCCCACAGATACGCAGTATTTT
-	TRBV5-5	many	14	TRBJ2-7	CASSLAVGTYEQYF	TGTGCCAGCAGCTTGGCCGTCGGCACATACGAGCAGTACTTC
TRBD1	TRBV20-1	few	14	TRBJ2-3	CSASNRGRRDTQYF	TGCAGTGCTAGCAACAGGGGGCGCAGAGATACGCAGTATTTT
TRBD2	TRBV28	few	18	TRBJ2-3	CASSPGLAGGGRTDTQYF	TGTGCCAGCAGTCCGGGACTAGCGGGGGGGGGCCGGACAGATACGCAGTATTTT
TRBD1	TRBV29-1	few	13	TRBJ1-1	CSVDAGGGLGAFF	TGCAGCGTTGACGCAGGGGGCGGTCTTGGAGCTTTCTTT
TRBD2	TRBV18	-	15	TRBJ2-7	CASSPRLAGAGEQYF	TGTGCCAGCTCACCCCGACTAGCGGGGGCGGGCGAGCAGTACTTC
-	TRBV12-3/TRBV12-4	few	11	TRBJ1-1	CASGPNTEAFF	TGTGCCAGCGGTCCGAACACTGAAGCTTTCTTT
-	TRBV6-2/TRBV6-3	many	14	TRBJ1-4	CASSYGRKNEKLFF	TGTGCCAGCAGTTACGGGAGGAAGAATGAAAAACTGTTTTTT
-	TRBV21-1	-	14	TRBJ2-7	CASSKGQGAGEQYF	TGTGCCAGCAGCAAAGGACAGGGGGCAGGAGAGCAGTACTTC
-	TRBV7-9	-	16	TRBJ1-1	CASSIWTAATNTEAFF	TGTGCCAGCAGCATCTGGACAGCTGCTACGAACACTGAAGCTTTCTTT
TRBD1	TRBV7-2	few	16	TRBJ1-5	CASSLDDRAFNQPQHF	TGTGCCAGCAGCTTAGACGACAGGGCGTTCAATCAGCCCCAGCATTTT
-	TRBV10-3	-	12	TRBJ2-3	CAIRRGTDTQYF	TGTGCCATCAGGAGGGGTACAGATACGCAGTATTTT
TRBD2	TRBV20-1	-	14	TRBJ2-7	CSARVKREVYEQYF	TGCAGTGCTAGAGTAAAGCGGGAGGTTTACGAGCAGTACTTC
-	TRBV11-2	many	13	TRBJ2-1	CASSYGPDLEQFF	TGTGCCAGCAGCTATGGACCCGACCTTGAGCAGTTCTTC